These 5 T cell receptor beta chains share one sample of origin, sequenced in a study of a mutant IDH1 vaccine in newly diagnosed glioma. Their cognate antigens are unknown. The time point was: week 47, end of study. Doses comprised 300 ug of mutant IDH1 20-mer peptide each, plus topical imiquimod. Libraries were prepared by immunoSEQ multiplex PCR; TCRdb keeps only in-frame clonotypes and omits some of them. Here the sample spans tens of thousands of clones, about 65% being singletons. The sample here was peripheral blood mononuclear cells (PBMCs), taken from a glioma patient whose treatment included an IDH1 peptide vaccine. Every receptor here comes from a middle-aged man with glioma. Some clones in this sample may be carry-over from other donors' samples.

The chain has TRBV6-5 and TRBJ2-1; 7 bases are a match to TRBD2. The germline gives CDR1 MNHEY, CDR2 SVGAGI. The J segment lost 6 bases and the V segment lost 11 bases, leaving 13 bases of the junction unmatched. This CDR3 is built from 14 residues. CDR3 DNA sequence: TGTGCCTCCCAAGCCCGGACTAGGTCCAATGAGCAGTTCTTC. Protein product: CASQARTRSNEQFF.

This rearrangement joins TRBV7-9 to TRBJ1-4; no clear D. CDR3 length: 12 amino acids. V was pared by 5 bases and J by 8 bases, with 9 bases between. CDR1 is SEHNR and CDR2 is FQNEAQ in the germline V gene (reference sequence). This CDR3 is CASSQTIEKLFF. The CDR3 region has the DNA TGTGCCAGCAGCCAAACGATCGAAAAACTGTTTTTT.

The genes are TRBV7-8 and TRBJ1-2, with 9 bases matching TRBD1. The V gene's germline CDR1 is SGHVS and CDR2 FQNEAQ. V shed 2 bases and J 4 bases; nucleotides not matched to a gene: 5. The length of the CDR3 is 15 residues. CDR3 in amino acids: CASSLLTGGPYGYTF. In DNA, the CDR3 is TGTGCCAGCAGCTTACTCACAGGGGGCCCCTATGGCTACACCTTC.

The chain is built from TRBV2 and TRBJ1-2, with TRBD1 as a possible D gene (6 bases). This CDR3 has 12 residues. V lost 6 bases to trimming and J lost 8 bases, with 13 bases between them. Germline CDR1 and CDR2: SNHLY and FYNNEI. This CDR3 reads CASRNRVRGYTF. CDR3 nucleotides: TGTGCCAGCAGAAACAGGGTGCGGGGCTACACCTTC.

This clone was observed a few times. The chain joins TRBV6-1 to TRBJ1-3, with D possibly TRBD1 on 6 matching bases. The CDR3 totals 14 residues. Germline V CDR1 and CDR2: MNHNS, SASEGT. V lost 10 bases and J lost 4, with 17 bases in between. CDR3 loop: CATTPGVQGNTIYF. The CDR3 bases are TGTGCCACCACCCCAGGGGTACAGGGAAACACCATATATTTT.